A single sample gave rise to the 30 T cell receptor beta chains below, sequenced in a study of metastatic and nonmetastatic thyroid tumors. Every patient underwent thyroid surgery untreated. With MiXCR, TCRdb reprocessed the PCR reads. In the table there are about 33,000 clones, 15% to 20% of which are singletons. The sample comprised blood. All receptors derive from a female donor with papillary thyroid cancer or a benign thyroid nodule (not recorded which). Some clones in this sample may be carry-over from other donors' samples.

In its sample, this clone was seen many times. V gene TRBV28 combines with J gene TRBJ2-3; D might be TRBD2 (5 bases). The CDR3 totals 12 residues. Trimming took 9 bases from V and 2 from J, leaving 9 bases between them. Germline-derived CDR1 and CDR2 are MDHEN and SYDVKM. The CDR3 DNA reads TGTGCCAGTCGCCGGGACACAGATACGCAGTATTTT. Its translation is CASRRDTDTQYF.

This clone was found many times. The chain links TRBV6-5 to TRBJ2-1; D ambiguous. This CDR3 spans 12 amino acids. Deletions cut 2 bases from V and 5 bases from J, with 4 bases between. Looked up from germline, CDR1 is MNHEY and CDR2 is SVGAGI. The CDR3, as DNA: TGTGCCAGCAGTTACCCTGACAATGAGCAGTTCTTC. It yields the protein CASSYPDNEQFF.

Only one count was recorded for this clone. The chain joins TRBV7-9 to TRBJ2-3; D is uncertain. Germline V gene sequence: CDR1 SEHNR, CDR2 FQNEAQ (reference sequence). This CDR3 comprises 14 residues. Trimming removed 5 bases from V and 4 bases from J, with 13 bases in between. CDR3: CASSPHSCSDTQYF. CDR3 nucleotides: TGTGCCAGCAGCCCACATTCCTGTTCAGATACGCAGTATTTT.

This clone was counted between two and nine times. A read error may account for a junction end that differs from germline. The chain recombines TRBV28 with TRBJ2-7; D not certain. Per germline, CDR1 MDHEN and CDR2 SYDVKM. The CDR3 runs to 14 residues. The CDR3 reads CASSSIYISYQQYF. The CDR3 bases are TGTGCCAGCAGTTCCATCTACATTTCCTACCAGCAGTACTTC.

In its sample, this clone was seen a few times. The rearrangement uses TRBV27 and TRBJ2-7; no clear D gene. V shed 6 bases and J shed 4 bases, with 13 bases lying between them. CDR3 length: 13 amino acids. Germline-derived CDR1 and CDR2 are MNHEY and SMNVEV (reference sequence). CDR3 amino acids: CASSFSLAYEQYF. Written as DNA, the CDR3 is TGTGCCAGCAGCTTTAGCTTAGCTTACGAGCAGTACTTC.

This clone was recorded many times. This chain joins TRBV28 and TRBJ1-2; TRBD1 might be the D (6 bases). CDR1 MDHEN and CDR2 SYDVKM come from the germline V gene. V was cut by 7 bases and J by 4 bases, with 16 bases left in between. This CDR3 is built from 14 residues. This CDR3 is CASNTGPQGYGYTF. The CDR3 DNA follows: TGTGCCAGCAATACAGGGCCGCAAGGCTATGGCTACACCTTC.

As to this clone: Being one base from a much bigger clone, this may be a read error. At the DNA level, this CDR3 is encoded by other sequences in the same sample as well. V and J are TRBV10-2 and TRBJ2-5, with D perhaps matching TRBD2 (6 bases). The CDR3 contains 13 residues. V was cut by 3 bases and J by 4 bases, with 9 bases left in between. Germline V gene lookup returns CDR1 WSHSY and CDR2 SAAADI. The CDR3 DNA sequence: TGCGCCAGCAGTGATGGGGGGAGAGAGACCCAGTACTTC. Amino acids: CASSDGGRETQYF.

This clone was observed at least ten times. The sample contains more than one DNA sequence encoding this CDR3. The CDR3 loop is CASRKGPSLTGELFF. The CDR3, as DNA: TGTGCCAGCAGGAAGGGCCCTAGCCTCACCGGGGAGCTGTTTTTT. V is TRBV7-2 and J is TRBJ2-2; weak D call: TRBD2 (5 bases). Germline V CDR1 and CDR2: SGHTA, FQGNSA. The V end lost 6 bases, the J end lost 4 bases, and 15 bases lay between the germline ends. There are 15 residues in the CDR3.

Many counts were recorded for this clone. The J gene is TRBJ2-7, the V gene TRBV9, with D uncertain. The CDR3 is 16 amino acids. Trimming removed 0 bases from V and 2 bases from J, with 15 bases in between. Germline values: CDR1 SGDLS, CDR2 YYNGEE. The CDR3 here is CASSVAPALGTYEQYF. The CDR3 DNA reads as TGTGCCAGCAGCGTAGCCCCAGCGTTAGGGACCTACGAGCAGTACTTC.

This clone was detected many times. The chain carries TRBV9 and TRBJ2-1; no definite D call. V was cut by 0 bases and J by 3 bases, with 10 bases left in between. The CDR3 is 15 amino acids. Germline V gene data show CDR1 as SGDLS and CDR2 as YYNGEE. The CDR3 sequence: CASSVGLDLYNEQFF. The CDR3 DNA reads TGTGCCAGCAGCGTAGGGCTAGATCTCTACAATGAGCAGTTCTTC.

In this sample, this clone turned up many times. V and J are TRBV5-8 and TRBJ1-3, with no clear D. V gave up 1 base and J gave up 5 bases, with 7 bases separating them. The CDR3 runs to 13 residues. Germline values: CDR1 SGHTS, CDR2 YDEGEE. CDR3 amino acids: CASSLKDRNTIYF. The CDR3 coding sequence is TGTGCCAGCAGCTTGAAAGACCGAAACACCATATATTTT.

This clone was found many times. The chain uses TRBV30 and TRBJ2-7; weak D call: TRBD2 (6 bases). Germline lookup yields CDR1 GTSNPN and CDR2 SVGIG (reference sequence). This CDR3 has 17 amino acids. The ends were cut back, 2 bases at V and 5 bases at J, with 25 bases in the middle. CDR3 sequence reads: CAWSTRWGETFRDEQYF. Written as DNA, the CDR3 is TGTGCCTGGAGTACCAGGTGGGGGGAAACTTTCCGGGACGAGCAGTACTTC.

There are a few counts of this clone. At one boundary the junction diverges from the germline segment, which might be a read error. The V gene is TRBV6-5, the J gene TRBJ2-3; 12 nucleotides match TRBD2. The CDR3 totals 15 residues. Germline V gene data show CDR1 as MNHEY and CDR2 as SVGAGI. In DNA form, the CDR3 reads TGCGCCAGCAGTTTCTCCGAGACTAGCGGGGGTACGCAGTATTTT. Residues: CASSFSETSGGTQYF.

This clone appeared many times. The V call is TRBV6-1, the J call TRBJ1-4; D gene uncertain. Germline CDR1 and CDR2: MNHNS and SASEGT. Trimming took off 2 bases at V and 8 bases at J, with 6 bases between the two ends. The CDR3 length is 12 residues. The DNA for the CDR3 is TGTGCCAGCAGTGAAACACAGGAAAAACTGTTTTTT. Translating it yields CASSETQEKLFF.

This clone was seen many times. The CDR3 loop reads CAWSGQSYNEQFF. CDR3 coding DNA: TGTGCCTGGTCGGGCCAGTCCTACAATGAGCAGTTCTTC. V usage is TRBV30 and J usage is TRBJ2-1; D remains unclear. The CDR3 has 13 residues. Trimming pared 5 bases from V and 1 base from J, leaving 9 bases between. CDR1 and CDR2 from the germline V gene are GTSNPN and SVGIG (reference sequence).

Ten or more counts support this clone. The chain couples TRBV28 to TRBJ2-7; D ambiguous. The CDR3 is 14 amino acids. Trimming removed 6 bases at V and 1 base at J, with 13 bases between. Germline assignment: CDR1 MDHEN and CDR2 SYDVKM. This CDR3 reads CASRGVAASYEQYF. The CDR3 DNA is TGTGCCAGCAGAGGAGTAGCTGCGTCCTACGAGCAGTACTTC.

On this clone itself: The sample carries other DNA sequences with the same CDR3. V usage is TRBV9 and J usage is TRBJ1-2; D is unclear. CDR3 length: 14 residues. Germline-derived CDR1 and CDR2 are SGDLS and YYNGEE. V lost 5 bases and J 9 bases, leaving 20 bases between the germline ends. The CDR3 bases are TGTGCCAGCAGTGTAAGTAACAGTCTTAGGAGCTACACCTTC. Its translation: CASSVSNSLRSYTF.

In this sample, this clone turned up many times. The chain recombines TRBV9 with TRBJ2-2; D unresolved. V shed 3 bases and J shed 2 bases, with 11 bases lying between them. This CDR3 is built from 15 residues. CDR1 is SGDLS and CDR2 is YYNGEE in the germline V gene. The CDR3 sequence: CASSATPANTGELFF. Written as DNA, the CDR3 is TGTGCCAGCAGCGCCACCCCCGCAAACACCGGGGAGCTGTTTTTT.

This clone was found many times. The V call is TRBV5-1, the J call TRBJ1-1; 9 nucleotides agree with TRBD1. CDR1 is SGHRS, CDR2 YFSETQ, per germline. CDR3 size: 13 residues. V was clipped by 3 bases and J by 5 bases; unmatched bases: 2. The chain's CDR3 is CASSYRGLTEAFF. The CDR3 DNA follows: TGCGCCAGCAGCTACAGGGGGCTAACTGAAGCTTTCTTT.

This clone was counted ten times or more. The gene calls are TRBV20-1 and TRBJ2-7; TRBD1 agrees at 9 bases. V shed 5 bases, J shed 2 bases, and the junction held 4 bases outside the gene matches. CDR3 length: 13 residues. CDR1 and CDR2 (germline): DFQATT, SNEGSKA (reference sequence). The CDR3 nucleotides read TGCAGTGCTGGGGGGGACAGGGCCTACGAGCAGTACTTC. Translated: CSAGGDRAYEQYF.

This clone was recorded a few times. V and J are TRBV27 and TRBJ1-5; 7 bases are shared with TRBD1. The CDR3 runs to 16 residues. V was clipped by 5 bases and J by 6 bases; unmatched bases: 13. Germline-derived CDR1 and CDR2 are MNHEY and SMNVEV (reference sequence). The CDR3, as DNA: TGTGCCAGCAGTAAAACAGGGGAAATGAGTTTTCAGCCCCAGCATTTT. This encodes CASSKTGEMSFQPQHF.

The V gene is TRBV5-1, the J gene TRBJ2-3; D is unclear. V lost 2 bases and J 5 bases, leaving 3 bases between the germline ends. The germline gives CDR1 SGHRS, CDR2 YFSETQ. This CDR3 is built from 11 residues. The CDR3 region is CASSFVDTQYF. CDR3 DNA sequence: TGCGCCAGCAGCTTTGTAGATACGCAGTATTTT.

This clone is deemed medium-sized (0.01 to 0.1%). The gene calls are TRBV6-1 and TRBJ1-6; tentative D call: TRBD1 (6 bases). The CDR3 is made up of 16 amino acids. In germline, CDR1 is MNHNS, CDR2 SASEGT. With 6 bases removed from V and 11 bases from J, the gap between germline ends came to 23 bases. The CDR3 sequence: CASSDRRQGSWTPLHF. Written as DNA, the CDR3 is TGTGCCAGCAGCGACCGACGGCAGGGGAGTTGGACACCCCTCCACTTT.

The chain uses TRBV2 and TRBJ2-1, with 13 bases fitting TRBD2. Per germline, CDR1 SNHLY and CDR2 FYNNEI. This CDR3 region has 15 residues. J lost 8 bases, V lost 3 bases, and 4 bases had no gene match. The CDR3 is CASSETSGGSYEQFF. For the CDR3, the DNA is TGTGCCAGCAGTGAGACTAGCGGGGGGTCCTATGAGCAGTTCTTC. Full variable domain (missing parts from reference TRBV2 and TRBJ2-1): EPEVTQTPSHQVTQMGQEVILRCVPISNHLYFYWYRQILGQKVEFLVSFYNNEISEKSEIFDDQFSVERPDGSNFTLKIRSTKLEDSAMYFCASSETSGGSYEQFFGPGTRLTVL.

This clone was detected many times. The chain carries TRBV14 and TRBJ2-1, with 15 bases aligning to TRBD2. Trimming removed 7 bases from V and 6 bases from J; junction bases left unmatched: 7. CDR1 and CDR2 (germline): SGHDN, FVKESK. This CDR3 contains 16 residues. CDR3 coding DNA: TGTGCCAGCACCTTCGGACTAGCGGGAGGGCTCAATGAGCAGTTCTTC. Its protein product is CASTFGLAGGLNEQFF.

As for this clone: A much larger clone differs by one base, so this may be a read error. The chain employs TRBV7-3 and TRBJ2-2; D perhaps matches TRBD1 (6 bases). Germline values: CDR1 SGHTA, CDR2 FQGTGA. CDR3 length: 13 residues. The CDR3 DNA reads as TGTGCCAGCGCCCGATGGGACACCGTGGAGCTGTTTTTT. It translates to CASARWDTVELFF.

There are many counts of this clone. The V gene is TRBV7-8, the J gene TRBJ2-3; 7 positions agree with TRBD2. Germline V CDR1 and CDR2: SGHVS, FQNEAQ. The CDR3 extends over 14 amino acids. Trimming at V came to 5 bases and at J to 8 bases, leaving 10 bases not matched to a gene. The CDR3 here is CASSRRTRVGTQYF. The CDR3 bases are TGTGCCAGCAGCCGCCGGACTAGGGTTGGTACGCAGTATTTT.

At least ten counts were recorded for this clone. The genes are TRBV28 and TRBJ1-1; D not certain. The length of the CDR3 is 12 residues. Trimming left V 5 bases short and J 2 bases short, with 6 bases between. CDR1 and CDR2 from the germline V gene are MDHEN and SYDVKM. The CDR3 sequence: CASSLINTEAFF. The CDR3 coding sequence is TGTGCCAGCAGTCTCATCAACACTGAAGCTTTCTTT.

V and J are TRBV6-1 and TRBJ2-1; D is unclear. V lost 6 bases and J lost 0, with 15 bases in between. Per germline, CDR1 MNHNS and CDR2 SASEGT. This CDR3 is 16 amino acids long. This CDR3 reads CASRVVVLGSYNEQFF. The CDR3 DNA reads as TGTGCCAGCAGGGTGGTGGTACTTGGCTCCTACAATGAGCAGTTCTTC.

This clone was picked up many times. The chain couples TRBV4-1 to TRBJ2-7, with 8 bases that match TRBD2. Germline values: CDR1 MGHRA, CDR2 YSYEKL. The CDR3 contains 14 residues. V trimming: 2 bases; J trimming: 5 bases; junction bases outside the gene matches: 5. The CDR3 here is CASSQRAGVHEQYF. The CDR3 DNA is TGCGCCAGCAGCCAAAGAGCGGGAGTACACGAGCAGTACTTC.